One and the same sample provided the 15 T cell receptor beta chains below, sequenced in a study of response to subunit inactivated influenza vaccine. TCRdb passed the RT-PCR reads through MiXCR, listing each CDR3 protein once. The sample yields about 650,000 distinct CDR3 sequences, around 16% seen once. This material consisted of PBMCs from blood, taken approximately 13 days after vaccination. The receptors derive from a man aged 45-60 years who received an inactivated influenza vaccine.

This sequence joins TRBV18 and TRBJ1-1, with 7 bases fitting TRBD1. V was clipped by 5 bases and J by 10 bases; unmatched bases: 7. Germline CDR1 is KGHSH and CDR2 is LQKENI. This CDR3 has 12 residues. The CDR3 sequence: CASSRNRGTAFF. Written as DNA, the CDR3 is TGTGCCAGCTCAAGGAACAGGGGAACAGCTTTCTTT.

In its sample, this clonotype was seen a few times. The rearrangement uses TRBV4-3 and TRBJ2-2; no definite D call. In germline, CDR1 is LGHNA, CDR2 YSLEER. V lost 0 bases and J lost 5, with 19 bases in between. The CDR3 loop spans 18 amino acids. The CDR3 DNA reads TGCGCCAGCAGCCAAGAACGTGATCGCCCGCTTGGGACCGGGGAGCTGTTTTTT. Translation gives CASSQERDRPLGTGELFF.

This clonotype was detected only a few times. The chain recombines TRBV4-1 with TRBJ2-7, with TRBD1 matching 10 bases. CDR3 size: 16 residues. After removal of 2 bases from V and 3 bases from J, the junction contained 7 bases not matched to a gene. Germline V gene lookup returns CDR1 MGHRA and CDR2 YSYEKL. The CDR3 protein is CASSQFDRGRIYEQYF. CDR3 DNA: TGCGCCAGCAGCCAATTCGACAGGGGGCGCATCTACGAGCAGTACTTC.

This chain connects TRBV28 to TRBJ2-5; the match to TRBD1 covers 7 bases. This CDR3 comprises 14 residues. J gave up 5 bases and V 6 bases, and 9 bases lay outside the gene matches. The germline V gene encodes CDR1 MDHEN and CDR2 SYDVKM. CDR3 loop: CASSPRGTSETQYF. The CDR3 DNA sequence: TGTGCCAGCAGCCCCAGGGGGACCTCCGAGACCCAGTACTTC.

J is TRBJ1-4 and V is TRBV4-2, with D possibly matching TRBD1 (5 bases). The germline gives CDR1 LGHNA, CDR2 YNFKEQ. Trimming removed 0 bases from V and 3 bases from J, with 11 bases in between. This CDR3 is 16 amino acids long. CDR3 coding DNA: TGTGCCAGCAGCCAAGATTTTAGGGGTCCTAATGAAAAACTGTTTTTT. As protein: CASSQDFRGPNEKLFF.

This chain links TRBV29-1 with TRBJ2-2; D gene unclear. This CDR3 region has 11 residues. Trimming pared 3 bases from V and 7 bases from J, leaving 6 bases between. Germline V gives CDR1 SQVTM, CDR2 ANQGSEA. CDR3 region: CSVEDVGELFF. As DNA, the CDR3 is TGCAGCGTTGAGGACGTCGGGGAGCTGTTTTTT.

This clonotype has a handful of counts. V gene TRBV29-1 combines with J gene TRBJ2-5; D not resolved. This CDR3 is 12 amino acids long. Deletions cut 5 bases from V and 0 bases from J, with 7 bases between. Per germline, CDR1 SQVTM and CDR2 ANQGSEA. The chain's CDR3 is CSVRTDQETQYF. The DNA for the CDR3 is TGCAGCGTTAGAACGGACCAAGAGACCCAGTACTTC. Drawing the rest from reference TRBV29-1 and TRBJ2-5, the complete variable domain is SAVISQKPSRDICQRGTSLTIQCQVDSQVTMMFWYRQQPGQSLTLIATANQGSEATYESGFVIDKFPISRPNLTFSTLTVSNMSPEDSSIYLCSVRTDQETQYFGPGTRLLVL.

There are a few counts of this clonotype. This chain joins TRBV24-1 and TRBJ2-1, with a weak D call TRBD2 (5 bases). Trimming removed 5 bases at V and 6 bases at J, with 16 bases between. The CDR3 consists of 15 residues. The germline V gene encodes CDR1 KGHDR and CDR2 SFDVKD. The CDR3 is CATSASLYGVNEQFF. Written as DNA, the CDR3 is TGTGCCACCAGTGCGAGCCTCTACGGGGTCAATGAGCAGTTCTTC.

This clonotype has just a few counts. This sequence joins TRBV2 and TRBJ2-1; D perhaps matches TRBD1 (7 bases). Trimming left V 8 bases short and J 6 bases short, with 17 bases between. The germline V gene encodes CDR1 SNHLY and CDR2 FYNNEI. This CDR3 has 14 residues. CDR3 amino acids: CASAAGGIGNEQFF. The CDR3 DNA reads as TGTGCCAGCGCAGCAGGGGGGATCGGCAATGAGCAGTTCTTC.

This clonotype has just a few counts. V and J are TRBV3-1 and TRBJ1-1; unclear D gene. The V end lost 1 base, the J end lost 10 bases, and 13 bases lay between the germline ends. In germline, CDR1 is LGHDT, CDR2 YNNKEL (reference sequence). The CDR3 covers 13 residues. The CDR3 nucleotides are TGTGCCAGCAGCCAAGGGGGAGCCCTTGGAGCTTTCTTT. Residues: CASSQGGALGAFF. The whole variable domain, filled in from reference TRBV3-1 and TRBJ1-1, reads DTAVSQTPKYLVTQMGNDKSIKCEQNLGHDTMYWYKQDSKKFLKIMFSYNNKELIINETVPNRFSPKSPDKAHLNLHINSLELGDSAVYFCASSQGGALGAFFGQGTRLTVV.

The V and J genes are TRBV28 and TRBJ1-5; a weak D match, TRBD1 (5 bases). This CDR3 spans 15 amino acids. The germline CDR1 and CDR2 sequences are MDHEN and SYDVKM. Trimming took 6 bases from V and 0 from J, leaving 12 bases between them. CDR3 protein: CASSTPGVSNQPQHF. DNA for the CDR3: TGTGCCAGCAGCACCCCGGGGGTTAGCAATCAGCCCCAGCATTTT.

The V call is TRBV19, the J call TRBJ2-5; D gene unclear. The CDR3 totals 15 residues. Germline lookup yields CDR1 LNHDA and CDR2 SQIVND (reference sequence). V was shortened by 4 bases and J by 0 bases, with 12 bases between the two germline ends. CDR3 DNA: TGTGCCAGTAGTAGCTCCAATACGTACCAAGAGACCCAGTACTTC. Residues: CASSSSNTYQETQYF.

This clonotype was counted many times. V and J are TRBV7-9 and TRBJ2-7; 13 bases are a match to TRBD2. CDR1 is SEHNR, CDR2 FQNEAQ, per germline (reference sequence). There are 15 residues in the CDR3. V lost 5 bases to trimming and J lost 4 bases; unmatched junction nucleotides: 5. The CDR3 bases are TGTGCCAGCAGCCCAAGGACTAGCGGGAGTTACGAGCAGTACTTC. It encodes CASSPRTSGSYEQYF.

The gene calls are TRBV11-2 and TRBJ2-3; TRBD1 or TRBD2 may be the D gene (6 bases each). The CDR3 runs 15 residues. Germline CDR1 SGHAT, CDR2 FQNNGV. V was cut by 1 base and J by 2 bases, with 10 bases left in between. The CDR3 DNA sequence: TGTGCCAGCAGCTTAGCGGGGGCCGACACAGATACGCAGTATTTT. Translating gives CASSLAGADTDTQYF.

The sample holds a few counts of this clonotype. The CDR3 nucleotides read TGTGCCAGCAGCTGGGACACCTATCCCTCCTACGAGCAGTACTTC. Encoded protein: CASSWDTYPSYEQYF. The chain couples TRBV11-1 to TRBJ2-7; possibly TRBD1 for D (6 bases). Per germline, CDR1 SGHAT and CDR2 FQDESV (reference sequence). Between the trimmed V and J ends, which lost 4 bases and 0 bases, there was a span of 13 bases. This CDR3 has 15 residues.